These 12 T cell receptor beta chains came from one sample sequenced in a study of CD8+CD57+ T cells in acquired aplastic anemia. Template material for TCR beta VDJ and CDR3 profiling consisted of genomic DNA. One entry per CDR3 protein results from TCRdb running MiXCR on the reads. The sample yields approximately 200,000 distinct CDR3 sequences, over 60% seen once. Sequenced input: sorted CD4+, CD8+, or CD8+CD57+ T cells (not recorded which) from PBMCs. Every receptor here comes from a human donor with severe aplastic anemia or a healthy control (not recorded which).

This clonotype was seen many times. The genes are TRBV3-1 and TRBJ2-7, with unresolved D. The CDR3 has 12 amino acids. The ends were cut back, 2 bases at V and 6 bases at J, with 8 bases in the middle. Germline V gene lookup returns CDR1 LGHDT and CDR2 YNNKEL (reference sequence). CDR3 protein: CASSQLWSEQYF. CDR3 coding DNA: TGTGCCAGCAGCCAACTCTGGTCCGAGCAGTACTTC.

This clonotype was seen repeatedly, ten times or more. The chain uses TRBV13 and TRBJ2-3, with 10 positions matching TRBD2. Germline V gives CDR1 PRHDT, CDR2 FYEKMQ (reference sequence). V shed 10 bases, J shed 2 bases, and the junction held 6 bases outside the gene matches. CDR3 length: 14 residues. As DNA, the CDR3 is TGTGCCACCTTAGCGGGGGGTAACACAGATACGCAGTATTTT. Its translation is CATLAGGNTDTQYF.

This clonotype was observed a single time. The rearrangement uses TRBV7-6 and TRBJ2-3; 8 positions agree with TRBD2. CDR1 is SGHVS, CDR2 FNYEAQ, per germline. V shed 5 bases, J shed 3 bases, and the junction held 7 bases outside the gene matches. The CDR3 is 15 residues long. The CDR3 nucleotides are TGTGCCAGCAGCCTGAGCGGGAGTTTGACAGATACGCAGTATTTT. Translated: CASSLSGSLTDTQYF.

The V gene is TRBV7-2, the J gene TRBJ2-7; possible D gene TRBD1, 6 bases. This CDR3 is 14 amino acids long. CDR1 and CDR2 (germline): SGHTA, FQGNSA. V gave up 2 bases and J gave up 3 bases, with 11 bases separating them. This CDR3 is CASSLSDRNYEQYF. The CDR3 DNA follows: TGTGCCAGCAGCTTATCGGACAGAAACTACGAGCAGTACTTC.

This clonotype was counted at least ten times. J is TRBJ2-7 and V is TRBV20-1, with TRBD1 matching 11 bases. V was pared by 6 bases and J by 2 bases, with 6 bases of the junction left unmatched. Germline-derived CDR1 and CDR2 are DFQATT and SNEGSKA (reference sequence). The CDR3 loop spans 14 amino acids. In nucleotides, the CDR3 is TGCAGTGCAACCGGGACAGGGGGGACCTACGAGCAGTACTTC. Translating it yields CSATGTGGTYEQYF.

This clonotype turned up a few times. This sequence joins TRBV7-8 and TRBJ2-5, with 13 bases aligning to TRBD2. The ends lost 5 bases at V and 4 bases at J; junction bases unmatched: 7. The germline V gene encodes CDR1 SGHVS and CDR2 FQNEAQ. This CDR3 has 16 amino acids. CDR3 protein: CASSTWTSGRGETQYF. The CDR3 DNA sequence: TGTGCCAGCAGCACATGGACTAGCGGGAGAGGAGAGACCCAGTACTTC.

This clonotype was counted ten times or more. The CDR3 reads CASSVSKDSVSYEQYF. The DNA for the CDR3 is TGTGCCAGCAGCGTATCAAAGGACAGTGTTTCCTACGAGCAGTACTTC. V and J are TRBV9 and TRBJ2-7; TRBD1 might be the D (6 bases). Trimming removed 1 base from V and 1 base from J, with 15 bases in between. This CDR3 has 16 amino acids. Germline V gene lookup returns CDR1 SGDLS and CDR2 YYNGEE.

J is TRBJ2-3 and V is TRBV19; 7 nucleotides line up with TRBD2. CDR1 is LNHDA and CDR2 is SQIVND in the germline V gene (reference sequence). This CDR3 region has 15 residues. Losses at the gene ends were 2 bases for V and 3 bases for J; bases not matched to a gene: 5. The CDR3 DNA reads TGTGCCAGTAGTATAAAGCGGGGCGGGACAGATACGCAGTATTTT. It codes for CASSIKRGGTDTQYF.

V and J are TRBV10-3 and TRBJ1-4; D ambiguous. Trimming stripped 3 bases from V and 4 bases from J, with 9 bases between. The CDR3 is 14 residues long. In germline, CDR1 is ENHRY, CDR2 SYGVKD. The chain's CDR3 is CAISERAGNEKLFF. In nucleotides, the CDR3 is TGTGCCATCAGTGAAAGGGCGGGTAATGAAAAACTGTTTTTT.

This chain joins TRBV28 and TRBJ1-3; D possibly corresponds to TRBD1 (6 bases). V lost 6 bases and J 0 bases, leaving 12 bases between the germline ends. CDR3 length: 15 residues. Germline CDR1 MDHEN, CDR2 SYDVKM. CDR3 coding DNA: TGTGCCAGCAGGGCGGGACATATCTCTGGAAACACCATATATTTT. Amino acids: CASRAGHISGNTIYF.

The J gene is TRBJ1-2, the V gene TRBV9; D might be TRBD1 (5 bases). The CDR3 is made up of 14 amino acids. Trimming pared 2 bases from V and 3 bases from J, leaving 11 bases between. Germline CDR1 reads SGDLS; CDR2 reads YYNGEE. In DNA form, the CDR3 reads TGTGCCAGCAGCGTGGGGGAGAGGGACTATGGCTACACCTTC. Amino acids: CASSVGERDYGYTF.

Only a few counts were recorded for this clonotype. This rearrangement joins TRBV7-8 to TRBJ2-7, with 9 positions matching TRBD1. CDR3 length: 14 residues. The V segment lost 7 bases and the J segment 2 bases; nucleotides outside the gene matches: 6. CDR1 is SGHVS and CDR2 is FQNEAQ in the germline V gene. The CDR3 DNA reads TGTGCCAGCACTTTGGACAGGGGACCCTACGAGCAGTACTTC. Translated, it gives CASTLDRGPYEQYF.